In this sample, the clone carrying this T cell receptor delta chain turned up a few times. The data were taken from a study of gamma-delta chains in newborns, infants, children. Study details: Microbial exposure reportedly drives polyclonal innate γδ T cell expansion after birth.

TCRdb re-called the reads via CATT. The sample has approximately 8,000 delta-chain clones; 1.6% are singletons. The CDR3 is made up of 17 amino acids. Trimming took 4 bases from V and 9 from J; bases not matched to a gene: 14. Per the germline V gene, CDR1 is TSWWSYY and CDR2 is QGS. The sequence was obtained from a child who was a newborn, infant or young child, either healthy, febrile or measles-vaccinated (not recorded which). The chain joins TRDV1 to TRDJ1; 13 bases agree with TRDD3. The sequenced sample was blood. CDR3 residues: CALGGTFQYWGIRELIF. CDR3 in DNA: TGTGCTCTTGGGGGGACCTTTCAGTACTGGGGGATACGAGAACTCATCTTT.